The present TCR beta chain was sequenced within a study of OX40 agonist ivuxolimab in advanced cancers. Across the whole study: Ivuxolimab, an antibody that agonizes OX40 (CD134), was administered to the patients.

The investigators sampled blood at baseline, at cycle 4 day 1, and at cycle 7 day 1. Trimming stripped 1 base from V and 6 bases from J, with 13 bases between. The CDR3 has 15 residues. The germline CDR1 and CDR2 sequences are SGHNT and YENEEA. This clone was observed a few times. What it binds is not known. Study findings and constraints: Dose levels from 0.1 to 3.0 mg/kg saw CD4+ and CD8+ blood T cells expand clonally by week 6.

The method was immunoSEQ multiplex PCR; TCRdb's version includes in-frame clones alone and lacks a portion of them. The table records 76,000 or so clones, roughly 86% of them present only once. The V gene is TRBV11-3, the J gene TRBJ1-3; D uncertain. Sequenced here: CD4+ or CD8+ T cells sorted from blood, sampled in a trial of the OX40 agonist ivuxolimab. The source is an adult with an advanced solid tumor such as melanoma, head and neck, liver or kidney cancer. CDR3 in amino acids: CASSLGPPTVNTIYF. In DNA form, the CDR3 reads TGTGCCAGCAGCTTAGGGCCCCCAACAGTAAACACCATATATTTT.